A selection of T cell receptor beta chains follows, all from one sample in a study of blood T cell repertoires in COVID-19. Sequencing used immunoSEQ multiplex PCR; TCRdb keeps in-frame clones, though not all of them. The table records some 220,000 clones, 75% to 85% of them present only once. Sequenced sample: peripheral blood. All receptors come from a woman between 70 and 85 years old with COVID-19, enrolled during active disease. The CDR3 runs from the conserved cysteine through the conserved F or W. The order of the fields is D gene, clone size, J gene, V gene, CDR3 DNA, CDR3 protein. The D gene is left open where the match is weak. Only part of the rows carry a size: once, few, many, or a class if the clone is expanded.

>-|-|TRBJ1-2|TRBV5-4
TGTGCCAGCAGCTTCGCCGGGACAATAGTTAATGGCTACACCTTC
CASSFAGTIVNGYTF
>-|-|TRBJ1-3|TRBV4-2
TGTGCCAGCAGCCGTCTAGGACAGAACTCTGGAAACACCATATATTTT
CASSRLGQNSGNTIYF
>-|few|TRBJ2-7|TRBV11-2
TGTGCCAGCAGCTCTTACCTTAGCGCTGGAGTCGCCTACGAGCAGTACTTC
CASSSYLSAGVAYEQYF
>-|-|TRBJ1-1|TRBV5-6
TGTGCCAGCAGCCACTCCCTTGCAGACAGCACTGAAGCTTTCTTT
CASSHSLADSTEAFF
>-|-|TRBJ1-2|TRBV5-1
TGCGCCAGCAGCTCACAGGGAAGTAAGGCTAGCTACACCTTC
CASSSQGSKASYTF
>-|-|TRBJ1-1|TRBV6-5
TGTGCCAGCAGTTACGACTACGTCGACACTGAAGCTTTCTTT
CASSYDYVDTEAFF
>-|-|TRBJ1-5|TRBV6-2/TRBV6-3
TGTGCCAGCAGTTACGGTTCGAGTGGTATAAGCAATCAGCCCCAGCATTTT
CASSYGSSGISNQPQHF
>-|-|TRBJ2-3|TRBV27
TGTGCCAGCGGCCCCACAGATACGCAGTATTTT
CASGPTDTQYF
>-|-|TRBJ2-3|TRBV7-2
TGTGCCACTCGGCTGGGACTTTTCGATACGCAGTATTTT
CATRLGLFDTQYF
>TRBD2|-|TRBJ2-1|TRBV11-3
TGTGCCAGCAGTCCACTTCCGGGAGGGCCGAGTGAGCAGTTCTTC
CASSPLPGGPSEQFF
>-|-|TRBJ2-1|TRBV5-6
TGTGCCAGCAGCTTTAGCGATTACTACAATGAGCAGTTCTTC
CASSFSDYYNEQFF
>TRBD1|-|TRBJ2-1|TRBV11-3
TGTGCCAGCAGCTTAGCGGACAGGGGAGGGAATGAGCAGTTCTTC
CASSLADRGGNEQFF
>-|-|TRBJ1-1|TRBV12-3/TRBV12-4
TGTGCCAGCATAGCCGGGGGGGCGCGAGGAGCTTTCTTT
CASIAGGARGAFF
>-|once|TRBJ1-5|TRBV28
TGTGCCAGCAGTTTACCCCAGGGACAGCCCCAGCATTTT
CASSLPQGQPQHF
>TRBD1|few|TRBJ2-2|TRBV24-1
TGTGCCACCAGTGACTCCGGGACAGTAAACGCGAACACCGGGGAGCTGTTTTTT
CATSDSGTVNANTGELFF
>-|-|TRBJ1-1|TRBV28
TGTGCCAGCGATATGGCGGGGACTGAAGCTTTCTTT
CASDMAGTEAFF